These 32 T cell receptor beta chains share one sample of origin, sequenced in a study of blood T cells in healthy people across ages. Primed by a sample-barcoded 5' primer and a J-beta primer mix, a second PCR proceeded for 7 to 11 cycles. TCRdb independently ran MiXCR on the 5' RACE reads; one entry per CDR3 protein. The profile shows around 940,000 distinct CDR3 sequences, around 54% of them singletons. Source material: blood. Receptors were obtained from a woman aged 55-69 years in good health.

The J gene is TRBJ1-6, the V gene TRBV27; the D gene is possibly TRBD1 (5 bases). Between the trimmed V and J ends, which lost 4 bases and 10 bases, there was a span of 17 bases. The CDR3 has 15 amino acids. The germline gives CDR1 MNHEY, CDR2 SMNVEV (reference sequence). The CDR3 DNA follows: TGTGCCAGCAGTTCGGAAGCCAGGGCTAGATCACCCCTCCACTTT. Protein: CASSSEARARSPLHF.

This clonotype was recorded once. The rearrangement joins TRBV18 to TRBJ2-6, with unresolved D. V dropped 0 bases and J dropped 4 bases, with 4 bases sitting between them. This CDR3 comprises 14 residues. CDR1 is KGHSH and CDR2 is LQKENI in the germline V gene. The CDR3 nucleotides read TGTGCCAGCTCACCACCCGGCGGGGCCAACGTCCTGACTTTC. Protein sequence: CASSPPGGANVLTF. Full variable domain (missing parts from reference TRBV18 and TRBJ2-6): NAGVMQNPRHLVRRRGQEARLRCSPMKGHSHVYWYRQLPEEGLKFMVYLQKENIIDESGMPKERFSAEFPKEGPSILRIQQVVRGDSAAYFCASSPPGGANVLTFGAGSRLTVL.

This clonotype showed up just a few times. This chain uses TRBV27 with TRBJ1-4; TRBD1 matches 7 bases. Per germline, CDR1 MNHEY and CDR2 SMNVEV (reference sequence). Trimming at V came to 4 bases and at J to 4 bases, leaving 9 bases not matched to a gene. The length of the CDR3 is 16 residues. CDR3 coding DNA: TGTGCCAGCAGTTCCTTCCCGGGACAGCATAATGAAAAACTGTTTTTT. Translated: CASSSFPGQHNEKLFF.

This clonotype was counted only a few times. The V gene is TRBV3-1, the J gene TRBJ2-5; a weak D match, TRBD1 (5 bases). V gave up 7 bases and J gave up 5 bases, with 17 bases separating them. The CDR3 sequence is 14 residues long. Germline assignment: CDR1 LGHDT and CDR2 YNNKEL (reference sequence). The CDR3 DNA is TGTGCCAGCACCCCCTTGGGCAGGGTGGAGACCCAGTACTTC. Translated: CASTPLGRVETQYF.

The J gene is TRBJ2-5, the V gene TRBV24-1; D remains ambiguous. V dropped 1 base and J dropped 5 bases, with 10 bases sitting between them. The CDR3 extends over 14 amino acids. Germline lookup yields CDR1 KGHDR and CDR2 SFDVKD. The CDR3 here is CATSDLESVETQYF. DNA for the CDR3: TGTGCCACCAGTGATTTAGAGTCAGTGGAGACCCAGTACTTC.

The chain couples TRBV12-3 or TRBV12-4 to TRBJ1-2, with D unclear. V gave up 8 bases and J gave up 6 bases, with 22 bases separating them. This CDR3 comprises 15 residues. CDR3 bases: TGTGCCAGCCGCGGGAAGGCAGGCGGGGTTGATGGCTACACCTTC. It is translated as CASRGKAGGVDGYTF.

The chain combines TRBV11-2 with TRBJ1-5, with unresolved D. The germline gives CDR1 SGHAT, CDR2 FQNNGV. V shed 2 bases and J shed 3 bases, with 11 bases lying between them. The CDR3 is made up of 15 amino acids. For the CDR3, the DNA is TGTGCCAGCAGCTTACAACCTGAACTCAATCAGCCCCAGCATTTT. This encodes CASSLQPELNQPQHF.

The CDR3 DNA is TGTGCCAGCAGCCCCTCAAATGGAGAAGAGACCCAGTACTTC. Protein: CASSPSNGEETQYF. This chain uses TRBV3-1 with TRBJ2-5; unclear D gene. Germline CDR1 and CDR2: LGHDT and YNNKEL (reference sequence). This CDR3 comprises 14 residues. Trimming pared 4 bases from V and 3 bases from J, leaving 12 bases between.

The chain has TRBV18 and TRBJ2-1; 10 positions agree with TRBD2. V shed 1 base, J shed 7 bases, and the junction held 10 bases outside the gene matches. Looked up from germline, CDR1 is KGHSH and CDR2 is LQKENI. The CDR3 runs to 17 residues. CDR3 amino acids: CASSPRASGRSWNEQFF. CDR3 DNA sequence: TGTGCCAGCTCACCACGGGCTAGCGGGAGATCTTGGAATGAGCAGTTCTTC. The full variable domain, with the rest looked up from reference TRBV18 and TRBJ2-1, is NAGVMQNPRHLVRRRGQEARLRCSPMKGHSHVYWYRQLPEEGLKFMVYLQKENIIDESGMPKERFSAEFPKEGPSILRIQQVVRGDSAAYFCASSPRASGRSWNEQFFGPGTRLTVL.

This clonotype was observed once. The chain combines TRBV29-1 with TRBJ2-5, with D possibly matching TRBD2 (6 bases). Germline values: CDR1 SQVTM, CDR2 ANQGSEA. The CDR3 contains 13 residues. V gave up 7 bases and J gave up 11 bases, with 23 bases separating them. The CDR3 DNA reads as TGCAGCGCCTGGGTAGCGGCGAATAATGAGCAGTACTTC. Its protein is CSAWVAANNEQYF.

The V gene is TRBV5-1, the J gene TRBJ2-7; TRBD2 aligns across 14 bases. The trim removed 0 bases at V and 5 bases at J, leaving 13 bases unmatched. This CDR3 region has 19 residues. CDR1 and CDR2 from the germline V gene are SGHRS and YFSETQ. The CDR3 nucleotides are TGCGCCAGCAGCTTGGGAATTCTCGGGACTAGCGGGAGATCTCACGAGCAGTACTTC. Encoded protein: CASSLGILGTSGRSHEQYF.

The genes are TRBV3-1 and TRBJ2-7; D call uncertain. V lost 0 bases and J lost 9, with 15 bases in between. The CDR3 is 14 residues long. The V gene's germline CDR1 is LGHDT and CDR2 YNNKEL (reference sequence). As DNA, the CDR3 is TGTGCCAGCAGCCAAGAGGTCTACGCTACGAGGCAGTACTTC. This encodes CASSQEVYATRQYF.

The V gene is TRBV15, the J gene TRBJ1-5; possible D gene TRBD1, 5 bases. The CDR3 runs to 15 residues. Germline-derived CDR1 and CDR2 are LNHNV and YYDKDF (reference sequence). The germline V and J ends were trimmed by 0 bases and 3 bases, with 9 bases remaining between them. CDR3 nucleotide sequence: TGTGCCACCAGCAGAGACCCAGGGAACAATCAGCCCCAGCATTTT. This gives the protein CATSRDPGNNQPQHF.

The chain employs TRBV11-2 and TRBJ2-1, with D uncertain. Germline CDR1 and CDR2: SGHAT and FQNNGV. Deletions cut 4 bases from V and 10 bases from J, with 14 bases between. The CDR3 runs to 13 residues. The CDR3 here is CASSSHTLREQFF. CDR3 in DNA: TGTGCCAGCAGCTCCCACACCCTGAGAGAGCAGTTCTTC.

There are a few counts of this clonotype. V and J are TRBV4-2 and TRBJ2-3; TRBD2 aligns across 10 bases. This CDR3 has 20 amino acids. After removal of 4 bases from V and 4 bases from J, the junction contained 20 bases not matched to a gene. Per the germline V gene, CDR1 is LGHNA and CDR2 is YNFKEQ. The CDR3 loop reads CASSREGLAKTKLSADTQYF. In DNA form, the CDR3 reads TGTGCCAGCAGCCGTGAGGGACTAGCGAAGACGAAGCTTTCGGCAGATACGCAGTATTTT.

The V call is TRBV12-3 or TRBV12-4, the J call TRBJ2-2; TRBD2 aligns across 7 bases. J gave up 2 bases and V 7 bases, and 7 bases lay outside the gene matches. The CDR3 has 15 amino acids. Here the CDR3 reads CASTSGTTNTGELFF. For the CDR3, the DNA is TGTGCCAGCACCTCCGGGACTACTAACACCGGGGAGCTGTTTTTT.

This clonotype was counted a few times. The chain is built from TRBV20-1 and TRBJ1-6; D remains unclear. This CDR3 has 13 amino acids. The germline CDR1 and CDR2 sequences are DFQATT and SNEGSKA (reference sequence). The V end lost 3 bases, the J end lost 8 bases, and 11 bases lay between the germline ends. The CDR3 DNA sequence: TGCAGTGCTAGGGGTTTTCAGGATTCACCCCTCCACTTT. Its protein is CSARGFQDSPLHF.

CDR3 in DNA: TGCAGCGTTGATTGGGGCATCTATGGCTACACCTTC. It specifies CSVDWGIYGYTF. The chain recombines TRBV29-1 with TRBJ1-2, with D possibly TRBD1 on 5 matching bases. The V gene's germline CDR1 is SQVTM and CDR2 ANQGSEA. The CDR3 extends over 12 amino acids. With 3 bases removed from V and 4 bases from J, the gap between germline ends came to 9 bases.

Only a few counts were recorded for this clonotype. This sequence joins TRBV4-2 and TRBJ2-1; 11 positions match TRBD2. Germline assignment: CDR1 LGHNA and CDR2 YNFKEQ. V was clipped by 4 bases and J by 7 bases; unmatched bases: 9. The CDR3 has 16 residues. The CDR3 bases are TGTGCCAGCAGCCTAGAGCGGCTAGCGGGAGGTAATGAGCAGTTCTTC. This encodes CASSLERLAGGNEQFF.

V gene TRBV20-1 combines with J gene TRBJ2-4, with 10 nucleotides matching TRBD2. The J call is uncertain, as TRBJ2-5 better fits the DNA end. The CDR3 sequence is 16 residues long. CDR1 and CDR2 (germline): DFQATT, SNEGSKA (reference sequence). The DNA of the CDR3 is TGCAGTGCCGCCCTCCTTAGCGGGAGGACTTATGAGACCCAGTACTTC. Its translation: CSAALLSGRTYETQYF.

This rearrangement joins TRBV28 to TRBJ1-5; D gene uncertain. This CDR3 region has 15 residues. V gave up 7 bases and J gave up 0 bases, with 13 bases separating them. In germline, CDR1 is MDHEN, CDR2 SYDVKM. CDR3 amino acids: CASILRGYSNQPQHF. The CDR3 region has the DNA TGTGCCAGCATCCTGAGAGGGTATAGCAATCAGCCCCAGCATTTT.

The rearrangement joins TRBV5-1 to TRBJ2-7; 8 bases map to TRBD2. The germline V gene encodes CDR1 SGHRS and CDR2 YFSETQ. Losses at the gene ends were 3 bases for V and 5 bases for J; bases not matched to a gene: 7. CDR3 length equals 14 residues. The CDR3 DNA follows: TGCGCCAGCAGCTGGGGTAGCGGGACCAACGAGCAGTACTTC. It codes for CASSWGSGTNEQYF.

The gene calls are TRBV4-1 and TRBJ2-7, with D possibly being TRBD1 (6 bases). CDR1 is MGHRA, CDR2 YSYEKL, per germline. V was cut by 2 bases and J by 5 bases, with 22 bases left in between. The CDR3 contains 17 residues. The CDR3 spells CASSQLFLMAGANEQYF. The CDR3 DNA is TGCGCCAGCAGCCAACTTTTTCTAATGGCAGGGGCAAACGAGCAGTACTTC.

The chain couples TRBV4-1 to TRBJ2-7; weak D call: TRBD1 (5 bases). V lost 2 bases and J 3 bases, leaving 8 bases between the germline ends. Germline V lookup: CDR1 MGHRA, CDR2 YSYEKL. The CDR3 is 13 amino acids. CDR3 DNA: TGCGCCAGCAGCCAAAGCCAGGGCTACGAGCAGTACTTC. This gives the protein CASSQSQGYEQYF.

The chain joins TRBV12-5 to TRBJ2-6; 9 nucleotides align to TRBD1. There are 17 residues in the CDR3. Germline assignment: CDR1 LGHNT and CDR2 FRNRAP. V was clipped by 5 bases and J by 0 bases; unmatched bases: 5. This CDR3 reads CASGHGQGSSGANVLTF. The DNA of the CDR3 is TGTGCTAGTGGTCATGGACAGGGGAGCTCTGGGGCCAACGTCCTGACTTTC. Drawing the rest from reference TRBV12-5 and TRBJ2-6, the complete variable domain is DARVTQTPRHKVTEMGQEVTMRCQPILGHNTVFWYRQTMMQGLELLAYFRNRAPLDDSGMPKDRFSAEMPDATLATLKIQPSEPRDSAVYFCASGHGQGSSGANVLTFGAGSRLTVL.

This chain uses TRBV5-1 with TRBJ2-7, with a possible D match to TRBD2 (5 bases). Germline V CDR1 and CDR2: SGHRS, YFSETQ. V gave up 4 bases and J gave up 1 base, with 15 bases separating them. This CDR3 is built from 15 residues. DNA for the CDR3: TGCGCCAGCAGCCCCTCTCTAGCAGTGTCCTACGAGCAGTACTTC. Translating gives CASSPSLAVSYEQYF. Combining the CDR3 with reference TRBV5-1 and TRBJ2-7 gives the whole variable domain KAGVTQTPRYLIKTRGQQVTLSCSPISGHRSVSWYQQTPGQGLQFLFEYFSETQRNKGNFPGRFSGRQFSNSRSEMNVSTLELGDSALYLCASSPSLAVSYEQYFGPGTRLTVT.

This chain links TRBV12-3 or TRBV12-4 with TRBJ2-1, with a weak D call TRBD1 (6 bases). V was trimmed by 6 bases and J by 3 bases, leaving 18 bases between them. This CDR3 spans 16 amino acids. The CDR3 protein is CASSSPSTGNYNEQFF. For the CDR3, the DNA is TGTGCCAGCAGCTCTCCCTCAACAGGGAACTACAATGAGCAGTTCTTC.

The rearrangement joins TRBV29-1 to TRBJ2-1; weak D call: TRBD2 (5 bases). The CDR3 is made up of 15 amino acids. The V and J ends lost 1 base and 0 bases respectively, with 10 bases between them. The germline CDR1 and CDR2 sequences are SQVTM and ANQGSEA. CDR3 bases: TGCAGCGTTGAAGGGGGTCGGGGCTCCTACAATGAGCAGTTCTTC. Translated: CSVEGGRGSYNEQFF.

This sequence joins TRBV12-3 or TRBV12-4 and TRBJ2-3, with 7 bases fitting TRBD1. Trimming took 2 bases from V and 5 from J; bases not matched to a gene: 7. There are 15 residues in the CDR3. The CDR3 region is CASSLKKGGLDTQYF. CDR3 nucleotides: TGTGCCAGCAGTTTAAAGAAAGGGGGCCTAGATACGCAGTATTTT.

This clonotype has only a few counts. V gene TRBV12-3 or TRBV12-4 combines with J gene TRBJ2-3; 10 bases are a match to TRBD2. The CDR3 spans 15 residues. The trim removed 2 bases at V and 5 bases at J, leaving 4 bases unmatched. The CDR3 region has the DNA TGTGCCAGCAGTTTACTAGCGGGAGTTAAAGATACGCAGTATTTT. Protein sequence: CASSLLAGVKDTQYF.

The V gene is TRBV7-2, the J gene TRBJ2-3; 10 bases are a match to TRBD2. Germline CDR1 SGHTA, CDR2 FQGNSA. This CDR3 is built from 16 residues. Trimming took 5 bases from V and 5 from J; bases not matched to a gene: 10. The CDR3 region is CASSPHRSGRRDTQYF. For the CDR3, the DNA is TGTGCCAGCAGCCCCCACCGTAGCGGGAGGAGAGATACGCAGTATTTT.

The chain combines TRBV4-1 with TRBJ2-1; the D gene is possibly TRBD1 (5 bases). The CDR3 has 16 amino acids. Trimming removed 5 bases from V and 7 bases from J, with 21 bases in between. Germline CDR1 reads MGHRA; CDR2 reads YSYEKL. The CDR3 protein is CASSARTSQLVNEQFF. As DNA, the CDR3 is TGCGCCAGCAGCGCGAGGACAAGTCAGTTGGTGAATGAGCAGTTCTTC.